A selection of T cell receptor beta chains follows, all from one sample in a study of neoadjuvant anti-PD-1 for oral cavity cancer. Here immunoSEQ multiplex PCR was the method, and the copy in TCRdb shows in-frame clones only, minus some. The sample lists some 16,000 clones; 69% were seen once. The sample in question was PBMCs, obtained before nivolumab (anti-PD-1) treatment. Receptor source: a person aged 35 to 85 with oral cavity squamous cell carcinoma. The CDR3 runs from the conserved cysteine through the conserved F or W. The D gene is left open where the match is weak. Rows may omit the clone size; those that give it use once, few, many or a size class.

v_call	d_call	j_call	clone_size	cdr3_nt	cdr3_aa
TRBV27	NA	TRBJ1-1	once	TGTGCCAGCAGTTTAAGGGGACTGAACACTGAAGCTTTCTTT	CASSLRGLNTEAFF
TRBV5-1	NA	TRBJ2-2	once	TGCGCCAGCAGCTTGTCCGGCCGTGACACCGGGGAGCTGTTTTTT	CASSLSGRDTGELFF
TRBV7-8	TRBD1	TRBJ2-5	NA	TGTGCCAGCAGCAAAAGGACAGGGGTAGAGACCCAGTACTTC	CASSKRTGVETQYF
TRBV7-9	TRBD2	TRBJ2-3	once	TGTGCCAGCAGCCCGGGACTAGCGGTTTTCGATACGCAGTATTTT	CASSPGLAVFDTQYF
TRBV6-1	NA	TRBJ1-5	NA	TGTGCCAGCAGTGCACCGGGACTCCCCCATCAGCCCCAGCATTTT	CASSAPGLPHQPQHF
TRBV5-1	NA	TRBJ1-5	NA	TGCGCCAGCAGCTTGGGGGACGCTTCTTTCAATCAGCCCCAGCATTTT	CASSLGDASFNQPQHF
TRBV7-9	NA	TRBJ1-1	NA	TGTGCCAGCAGTGGGCAGGTGAACACTGAAGCTTTCTTT	CASSGQVNTEAFF
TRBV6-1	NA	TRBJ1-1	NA	TGTGCCAGCAGTGGCCTAACCGCAGGGACTGAAGCTTTCTTT	CASSGLTAGTEAFF
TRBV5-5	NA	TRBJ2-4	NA	TGTGCCAGCAGCTGGGGTGGGGAGGCCCGAGGCATTCAGTACTTC	CASSWGGEARGIQYF
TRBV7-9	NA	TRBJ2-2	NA	TGTGCCAGCAGCTTGGGGTTGGGGGAGAACACCGGGGAGCTGTTTTTT	CASSLGLGENTGELFF
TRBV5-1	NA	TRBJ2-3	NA	TGCGCCAGCAGCTTGGTGGGCGGCTCCACAGATACGCAGTATTTT	CASSLVGGSTDTQYF
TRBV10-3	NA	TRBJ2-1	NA	TGTGCCATCAGTGAAAAGGGGATAGATGAGCAGTTCTTC	CAISEKGIDEQFF
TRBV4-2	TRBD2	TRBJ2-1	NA	TGTGCCAGCAGCCAGCTAGCGGGAGAAGGGGGCAATGAGCAGTTCTTC	CASSQLAGEGGNEQFF
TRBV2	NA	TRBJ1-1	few	TGTGCCAAAGTGGGACTGACAGTCGAAAGTACTGAAGCTTTCTTT	CAKVGLTVESTEAFF
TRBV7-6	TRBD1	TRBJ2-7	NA	TGTGCCAGCAGCTATCAGCACAGGGGGACCGAGCAGTACTTC	CASSYQHRGTEQYF
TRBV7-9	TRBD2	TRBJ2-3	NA	TGTGCCAGCAGCTTAGCTCTTAAGCGGGAGTATCTCCATACGCAGTATTTT	CASSLALKREYLHTQYF
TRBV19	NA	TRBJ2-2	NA	TGTGCCAGTAGTTCAGGGGCAGGGATCAACACCGGGGAGCTGTTTTTT	CASSSGAGINTGELFF
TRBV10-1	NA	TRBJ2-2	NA	TGCGCCAGCAGTCCATGGACAGGGAGGGTCCACACCGGGGAGCTGTTTTTT	CASSPWTGRVHTGELFF
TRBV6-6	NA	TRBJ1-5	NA	TGTGCCAGCAGTTACGGGGTCAGCAATCAGCCCCAGCATTTT	CASSYGVSNQPQHF
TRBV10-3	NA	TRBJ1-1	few	TGTGCCATCAGTGACCAAATTTACACTGAAGCTTTCTTT	CAISDQIYTEAFF
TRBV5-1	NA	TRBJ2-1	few	TGCGCCAGCAGCTTGGTGGTCTTCGGGAATGAGCAGTTCTTC	CASSLVVFGNEQFF
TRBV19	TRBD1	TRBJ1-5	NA	TGTGCCAGTAGTATAGTTTCACAGGGGGGACGACAGCCCCAGCATTTT	CASSIVSQGGRQPQHF
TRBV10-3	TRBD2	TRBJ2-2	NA	TGTGCCATCACTGACAGAGCCGGGACTAGCGTAATCGGGGAGCTGTTTTTT	CAITDRAGTSVIGELFF
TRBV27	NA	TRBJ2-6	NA	TGTGCCAGCAGTTTTAGGTGGGCTGGGGCCAACGTCCTGACTTTC	CASSFRWAGANVLTF